This T cell receptor (beta chain) was recovered during a study of T cells expressing NK-cell markers (dated by TCRdb to the early 2020s). Broadly, across the study: Under 10 donors provided sorted CD3+CD56+NKG2C+, CD3+CD56+NKG2C- and CD3+CD56-NKG2C+ T-cell subsets, whose TCR beta-chain repertoires were profiled. Of the eight sequenced donors, seven were found to be HCMV-seropositive and one was found to be HCMV-seronegative. The study sequenced eight donors, all healthy volunteers chosen at random: three men and five women. The libraries were sequenced on Illumina HiSeq 2000/2500, MiSeq or NextSeq, producing 2 x 150 bp reads. The paper as a whole reports these results and caveats: Those dominant clonotypes were again the most abundant among CD3+CD56-NKG2C+ cells in a few donors, at 28.3-60.1%. Whether the expanded NKG2C-expressing T cell clones were specific for HCMV antigens was left unclear. In more than five donors, the dominant CD3+CD56+NKG2C+ clonotypes were found to rank among the top 10 CD8+ clonotypes and to make up roughly 1.0-7.5% of CD8+ T cells.

Data came from an Illumina HiSeq 2000. TCR beta cDNA libraries were made by 5'RACE template switching that added a universal primer site and unique molecular identifiers. cDNA synthesis was primed from the TCR beta constant segment, followed by two successive PCR amplification steps. The original methods were these. Reads were demultiplexed and grouped by UMI with MIGEC, and clonotypes were assembled and quantified with MiTCR. To exclude erroneous sequences, only TCR cDNA sequences supported by at least two reads were retained. The tcR package was used for downstream repertoire analysis, and clonotypes were matched between fractions using CDR3 nucleotide sequence together with V segment. VDJmatch was used to annotate antigen specificity against VDJdb, with one amino acid substitution in CDR3 allowed. Following TCRdb reprocessing, every CDR3 protein sequence forms one entry, and DNA is not provided. In this record, the V and J calls reflect TCRdb's handling and not the investigators' own analysis. The sample table holds under 200,000 distinct CDR3 sequences. The leading ten clones occupy about 18% of the sample.

In the case of this clonotype: The clone's antigen remains unknown.

To determine HCMV serostatus, a commercial ELISA kit was used to detect HCMV-specific IgG in serum. Ficoll density gradient centrifugation was used to isolate peripheral blood mononuclear cells from blood. The CDR3 runs 14 residues from the cysteine to the phenylalanine. The DNA is unrecorded. For CDR1 and CDR2, the germline V gene (reference sequence) lists SGHAT and FQDESV. This sequence uses TRBV11-1 and TRBJ2-1; TCRdb's D call, TRBD1, is unchecked because there is no DNA. The TCR originated in a woman between 18 and 69 years old in good health. Sequencing was carried out using blood T cells: a sorted CD56 or NKG2C T cell subset, CD4+ or CD8+ T cells, or bulk PBMC T cells (not recorded which). The CDR3 sequence is CASSFSPADREQFF.